A single T cell receptor (beta chain) is shown here with its context. Its target is unknown. The data were taken from a study of T cells in Graves' hyperthyroidism and ophthalmopathy. Study-wide points: It was a median approximately 6.9 months before onset that the model predicted ophthalmopathy. Within blood appeared most thyroid clonotypes that had expanded above 0.001.

Patients aged 18 to 65 with hyperthyroidism were newly diagnosed, with duration under 2 months. The authors took PBMCs from about 9.5 ml fresh peripheral blood. TCR beta CDR3 regions were amplified from RNA transcripts. The HTBI primer set was used in a first-round RT-PCR of the TCR CDR3. From the multiplex PCR reads, TCRdb called clonotypes with MiXCR, one entry per CDR3 protein. The table records approximately 330,000 distinct CDR3 sequences, 15% to 20% of them present only once. The CDR3 totals 15 residues. Trimming cost V 2 bases and J 3 bases, with 10 bases left between them. Germline V lookup: CDR1 SGHTA, CDR2 FQGNSA.

Material for sequencing was blood. This chain connects TRBV7-2 to TRBJ2-2; TRBD2 might be the D (5 bases). This clonotype originated in a woman in her forties or fifties with Graves' hyperthyroidism. As DNA, the CDR3 is TGTGCCAGCAGCTTATTTACCGGGGACACCGGGGAGCTGTTTTTT. The encoded protein is CASSLFTGDTGELFF.